There are a few counts of the clone carrying this T cell receptor beta chain. Its antigen is unknown. The sample comes from a study of T-cell memory formation after mild COVID-19. General study results and limits: Among clones contracting day 15 to 85, CD4/CD8 was balanced, whereas later expanders leaned CD4+. Contracting CD4+ clones lay largely in CM and EM, with CD8+ ones residing in EMRA.

This CDR3 has 13 amino acids. Germline CDR1 reads DFQATT; CDR2 reads SNEGSKA (reference sequence). TCRdb reprocessed the 5' RACE reads with MiXCR, giving one entry per CDR3 protein. The sample yields around 310,000 distinct CDR3 sequences, approximately 22% seen once. The V and J genes are TRBV20-1 and TRBJ2-3, with 7 bases fitting TRBD2. Sequencing was carried out using PBMCs or a T cell subset sorted from them (not recorded which). The source is a man between 18 and 29 years old who had mild COVID-19 (a few samples of this study predate the infection). Cell type and time point are not known. CDR3: CSSGGLTWDTQYF. The CDR3 region has the DNA TGCTCCTCCGGGGGGTTGACGTGGGATACGCAGTATTTT.